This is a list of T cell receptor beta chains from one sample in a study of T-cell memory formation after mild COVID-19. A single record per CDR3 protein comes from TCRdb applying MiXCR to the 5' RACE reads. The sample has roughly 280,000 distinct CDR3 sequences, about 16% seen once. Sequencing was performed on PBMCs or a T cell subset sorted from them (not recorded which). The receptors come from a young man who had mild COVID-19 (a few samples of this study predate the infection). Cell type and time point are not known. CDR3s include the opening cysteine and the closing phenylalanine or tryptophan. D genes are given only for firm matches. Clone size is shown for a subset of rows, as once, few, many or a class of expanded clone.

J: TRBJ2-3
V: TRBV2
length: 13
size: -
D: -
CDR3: CASRWGPGDTQYF
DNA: TGTGCCAGCAGGTGGGGGCCGGGGGATACGCAGTATTTT

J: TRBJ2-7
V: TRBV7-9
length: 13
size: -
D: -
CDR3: CASTTNRAYEQYF
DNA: TGTGCCAGCACCACGAACAGGGCCTACGAGCAGTACTTC

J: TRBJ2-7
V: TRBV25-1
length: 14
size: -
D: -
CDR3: CASSEIDRTYEQYF
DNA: TGTGCCAGCAGTGAAATAGACCGGACCTACGAGCAGTACTTC

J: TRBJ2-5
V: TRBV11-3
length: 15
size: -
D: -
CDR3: CASSLDPLSRETQYF
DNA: TGTGCCAGCAGCTTAGATCCCCTCTCGCGGGAGACCCAGTACTTC

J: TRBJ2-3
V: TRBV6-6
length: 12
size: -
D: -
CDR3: CASSYSPDTQYF
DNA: TGTGCCAGCAGTTACTCGCCGGATACGCAGTATTTT

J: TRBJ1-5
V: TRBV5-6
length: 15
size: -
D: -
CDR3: CASSLEGQIHQPQHF
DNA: TGTGCCAGCAGCTTGGAGGGACAAATTCATCAGCCCCAGCATTTT

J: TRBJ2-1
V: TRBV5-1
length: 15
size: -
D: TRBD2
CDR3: CASSSSGGGYNEQFF
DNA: TGCGCCAGCAGCTCTAGCGGGGGGGGATACAATGAGCAGTTCTTC

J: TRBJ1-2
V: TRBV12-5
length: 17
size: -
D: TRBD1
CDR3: CASGLEMADGQGYGYTF
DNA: TGTGCTAGTGGTTTGGAGATGGCAGATGGACAGGGCTATGGCTACACCTTC

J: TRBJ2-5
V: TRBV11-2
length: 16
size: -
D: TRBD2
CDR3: CASSRRLAGSQETQYF
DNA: TGTGCCAGCAGTCGAAGACTAGCGGGGTCCCAAGAGACCCAGTACTTC

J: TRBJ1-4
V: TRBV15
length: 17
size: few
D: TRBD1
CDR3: CATSVSPAGTGNEKLFF
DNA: TGTGCCACCAGCGTCTCTCCCGCCGGGACAGGGAATGAAAAACTGTTTTTT

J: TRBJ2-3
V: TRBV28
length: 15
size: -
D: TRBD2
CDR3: CASSFPSGVTDTQYF
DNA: TGTGCCAGCAGTTTCCCTAGCGGGGTCACAGATACGCAGTATTTT

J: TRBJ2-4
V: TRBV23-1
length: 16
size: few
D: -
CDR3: CASRTLRVRAKNIQYF
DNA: TGCGCCAGCAGAACTTTACGGGTCAGGGCCAAAAACATTCAGTACTTC

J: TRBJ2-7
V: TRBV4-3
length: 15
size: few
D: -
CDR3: CASSQGDESAYEQYF
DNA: TGCGCCAGCAGCCAAGGGGACGAAAGTGCCTACGAGCAGTACTTC

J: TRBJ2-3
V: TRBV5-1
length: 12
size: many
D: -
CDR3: CASSVDIDTQYF
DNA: TGCGCCAGCAGCGTCGACATAGATACGCAGTATTTT

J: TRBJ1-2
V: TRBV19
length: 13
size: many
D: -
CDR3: CASSRDKPSGYTF
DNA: TGTGCCAGTAGCCGGGACAAACCATCTGGCTACACCTTC

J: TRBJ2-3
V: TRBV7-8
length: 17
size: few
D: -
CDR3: CASSLQPVFYRTDTQYF
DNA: TGTGCCAGCAGCTTACAGCCCGTCTTCTACAGGACAGATACGCAGTATTTT

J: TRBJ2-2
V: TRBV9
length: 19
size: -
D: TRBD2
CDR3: CASSVATVTGGLRTGELFF
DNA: TGTGCCAGCAGCGTAGCTACGGTGACGGGGGGGCTGCGGACCGGGGAGCTGTTTTTT

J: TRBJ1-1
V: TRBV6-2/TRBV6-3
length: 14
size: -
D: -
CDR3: CASSYIQMNTEAFF
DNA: TGTGCCAGCAGTTACATCCAGATGAACACTGAAGCTTTCTTT

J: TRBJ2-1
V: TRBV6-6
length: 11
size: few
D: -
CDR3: CGSSSYNEQFF
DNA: TGTGGCTCGAGCTCCTACAATGAGCAGTTCTTC

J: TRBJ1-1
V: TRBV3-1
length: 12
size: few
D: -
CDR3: CASSQDSRVAFF
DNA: TGTGCCAGCAGCCAAGATTCCCGTGTAGCTTTCTTT

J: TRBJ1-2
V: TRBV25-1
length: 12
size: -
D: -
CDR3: CASLDRKDGYTF
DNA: TGTGCCAGCCTAGACAGGAAGGATGGCTACACCTTC

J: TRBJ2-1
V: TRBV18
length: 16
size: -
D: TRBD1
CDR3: CASSRAPGQGGNEQFF
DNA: TGTGCCAGCTCCCGAGCGCCGGGACAGGGGGGGAATGAGCAGTTCTTC

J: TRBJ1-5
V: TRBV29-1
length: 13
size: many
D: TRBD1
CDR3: CSVGTGGHQPQHF
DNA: TGCAGCGTCGGGACAGGGGGCCATCAGCCCCAGCATTTT

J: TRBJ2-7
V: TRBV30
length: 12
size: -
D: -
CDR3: CAWRGQSYEQYF
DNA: TGTGCCTGGAGGGGACAATCCTACGAGCAGTACTTC

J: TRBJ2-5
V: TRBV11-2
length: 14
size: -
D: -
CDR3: CASSHNRRPETQYF
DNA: TGTGCCAGCAGCCACAACCGACGCCCAGAGACCCAGTACTTC

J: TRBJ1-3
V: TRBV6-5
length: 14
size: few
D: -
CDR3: CASSSLPMGNTIYF
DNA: TGTGCCAGCAGCTCCCTCCCCATGGGAAACACCATATATTTT

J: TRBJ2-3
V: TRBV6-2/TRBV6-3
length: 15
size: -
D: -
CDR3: CASSPDFASTDTQYF
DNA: TGTGCCAGCAGTCCCGACTTCGCTAGCACAGATACGCAGTATTTT

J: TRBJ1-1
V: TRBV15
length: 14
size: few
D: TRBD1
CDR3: CATSSDRVITEAFF
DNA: TGTGCCACCAGCAGCGACAGGGTAATCACTGAAGCTTTCTTT

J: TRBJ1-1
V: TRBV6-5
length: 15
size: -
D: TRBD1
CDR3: CASSYSYRGNTEAFF
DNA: TGTGCCAGCAGTTACTCGTACAGGGGGAACACTGAAGCTTTCTTT

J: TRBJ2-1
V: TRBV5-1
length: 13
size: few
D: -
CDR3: CASSLTSVNEQFF
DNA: TGCGCCAGCAGCTTGACTAGTGTCAATGAGCAGTTCTTC

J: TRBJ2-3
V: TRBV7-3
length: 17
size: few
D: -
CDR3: CASSSLQRWGGTDTQYF
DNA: TGTGCCAGCAGCTCTCTCCAACGGTGGGGGGGCACAGATACGCAGTATTTT

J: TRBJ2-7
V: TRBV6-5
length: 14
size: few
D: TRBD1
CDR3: CASSWGQGSYEQYF
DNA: TGTGCCAGCAGTTGGGGACAGGGGTCCTACGAGCAGTACTTC

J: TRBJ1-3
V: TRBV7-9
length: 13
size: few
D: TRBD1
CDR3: CASSYGQANTIYF
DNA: TGTGCCAGCAGCTATGGACAGGCCAACACCATATATTTT

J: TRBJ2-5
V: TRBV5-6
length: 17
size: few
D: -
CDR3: CASSWNGGRTVQETQYF
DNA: TGTGCCAGCAGCTGGAATGGTGGAAGGACAGTGCAAGAGACCCAGTACTTC

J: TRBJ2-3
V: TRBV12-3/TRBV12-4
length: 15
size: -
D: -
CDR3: CASSLGRVSADTQYF
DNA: TGTGCCAGCAGTTTAGGCAGGGTGTCGGCAGATACGCAGTATTTT

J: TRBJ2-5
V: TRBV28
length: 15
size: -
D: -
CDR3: CASSLAAAGQETQYF
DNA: TGTGCCAGCAGTTTGGCCGCCGCGGGCCAAGAGACCCAGTACTTC

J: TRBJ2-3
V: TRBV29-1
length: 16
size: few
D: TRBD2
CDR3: CSVEWASSGVPDTQYF
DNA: TGCAGCGTTGAATGGGCGTCTAGCGGGGTTCCAGATACGCAGTATTTT

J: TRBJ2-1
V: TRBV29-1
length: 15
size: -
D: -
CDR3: CSFSRRRGPLNEQFF
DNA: TGCAGCTTCTCCCGTCGGAGGGGGCCTCTCAATGAGCAGTTCTTC

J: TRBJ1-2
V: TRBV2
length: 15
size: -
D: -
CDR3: CASTREALWGYGYTF
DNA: TGTGCCAGCACTCGAGAAGCCCTCTGGGGCTATGGCTACACCTTC

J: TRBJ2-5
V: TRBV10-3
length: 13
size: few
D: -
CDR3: CAISAGEPETQYF
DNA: TGTGCCATCAGCGCAGGAGAACCCGAGACCCAGTACTTC

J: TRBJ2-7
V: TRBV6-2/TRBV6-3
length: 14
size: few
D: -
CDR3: CASSRGTPAREQYF
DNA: TGTGCCAGCAGTAGAGGGACCCCCGCGCGGGAGCAGTACTTC

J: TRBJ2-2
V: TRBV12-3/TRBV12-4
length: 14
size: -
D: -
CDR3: CASRISGNTGELFF
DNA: TGTGCCAGCAGAATCTCGGGTAACACCGGGGAGCTGTTTTTT

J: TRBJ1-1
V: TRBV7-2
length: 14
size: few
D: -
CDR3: CASSLEPGGTEAFF
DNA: TGTGCCAGCAGCTTAGAGCCGGGGGGCACTGAAGCTTTCTTT

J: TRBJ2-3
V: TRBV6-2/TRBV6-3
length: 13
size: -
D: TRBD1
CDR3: CASKGQGTDTQYF
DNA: TGTGCCAGCAAGGGACAGGGCACAGATACGCAGTATTTT

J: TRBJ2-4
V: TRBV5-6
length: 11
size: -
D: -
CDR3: CASSFGDQQYF
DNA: TGTGCCAGCAGCTTTGGAGACCAACAGTACTTC

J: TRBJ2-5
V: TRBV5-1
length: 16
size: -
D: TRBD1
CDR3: CASSLGRTGGRETQYF
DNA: TGCGCCAGCAGCTTGGGAAGGACAGGGGGACGGGAGACCCAGTACTTC

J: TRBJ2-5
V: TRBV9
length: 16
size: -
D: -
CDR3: CASSVGGSTLFVAQYF
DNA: TGTGCCAGCAGCGTAGGTGGCTCAACCTTGTTTGTGGCCCAGTACTTC

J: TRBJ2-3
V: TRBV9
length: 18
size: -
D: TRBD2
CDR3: CASSVSLAGAPPADTQYF
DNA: TGTGCCAGCAGCGTAAGCCTAGCGGGGGCCCCGCCCGCAGATACGCAGTATTTT

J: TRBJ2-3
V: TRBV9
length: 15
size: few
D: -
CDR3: CASSAWDGGTDTQYF
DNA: TGTGCCAGCAGCGCCTGGGACGGGGGCACAGATACGCAGTATTTT

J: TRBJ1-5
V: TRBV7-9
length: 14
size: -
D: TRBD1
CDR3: CASSGDRGLQPQHF
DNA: TGTGCCAGCAGCGGGGACAGGGGGCTTCAGCCCCAGCATTTT

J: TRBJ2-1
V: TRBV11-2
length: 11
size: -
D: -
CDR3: CASSLGGGRFF
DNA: TGTGCCAGCAGCTTGGGGGGCGGACGGTTCTTC

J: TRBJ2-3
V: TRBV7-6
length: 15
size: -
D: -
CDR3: CASSLIGGSTDTQYF
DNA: TGTGCCAGCAGCTTAATCGGCGGGTCTACAGATACGCAGTATTTT

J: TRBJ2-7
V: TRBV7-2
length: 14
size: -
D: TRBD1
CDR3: CASSSGPGGVEQYF
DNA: TGTGCCAGCAGCTCGGGACCAGGGGGAGTCGAGCAGTACTTC